The 23 T cell receptor beta chains below all came from one sample that was sequenced in a study of T cells in tuberculosis. Generated by immunoSEQ multiplex PCR, the TCRdb table keeps only in-frame clones and is missing some. The table includes about 25,000 clones, 95% to 96% detected once. The material sequenced was PBMCs. All receptors come from a donor aged 10 to 29 with latent tuberculosis or without tuberculosis infection.

The rearrangement uses TRBV21-1 and TRBJ1-2; TRBD1, the table's D call, was not compared with the DNA. TRBV21-1 is tagged as a pseudogene. The CDR3 is made up of 13 amino acids. CDR3 DNA: TGTGCCAGCAGCATTTCAGGCTTCTATGGCTACACCTTC. It is translated as CASSISGFYGYTF.

The chain combines TRBV15 with TRBJ1-4; TRBD1 matches at 9 bases. Trimming cost V 3 bases and J 7 bases; bases outside gene matches: 0. The germline gives CDR1 LNHNV, CDR2 YYDKDF (reference sequence). CDR3 size: 13 residues. CDR3 bases: TGTGCCACCAGCAGGACAGGGGGTGAAAAACTGTTTTTT. Translating gives CATSRTGGEKLFF.

The chain uses TRBV11-2 and TRBJ2-7; tentatively, D is TRBD2 (5 bases). Trimming took 1 base from V and 6 from J, leaving 10 bases between them. CDR1 is SGHAT, CDR2 FQNNGV, per germline. The CDR3 spans 13 residues. CDR3 in amino acids: CASSLVERSEQYV. CDR3 nucleotides: TGTGCCAGCAGCTTAGTGGAGCGGAGCGAGCAGTACGTC.

The chain has TRBV6-5 and TRBJ1-5, with D possibly matching TRBD1 (5 bases). V dropped 2 bases and J dropped 7 bases, with 9 bases sitting between them. CDR1 is MNHEY and CDR2 is SVGAGI in the germline V gene. CDR3 size: 13 residues. Here the CDR3 reads CASSYGGKQPQHF. In DNA, the CDR3 is TGTGCCAGCAGTTACGGGGGGAAGCAGCCCCAGCATTTT.

The chain is built from TRBV9 and TRBJ2-3; 7 bases line up with TRBD1. The trim removed 6 bases at V and 5 bases at J, leaving 9 bases unmatched. The germline gives CDR1 SGDLS, CDR2 YYNGEE. The CDR3 length is 14 residues. For the CDR3, the DNA is TGTGCCAGCAACAAGGTAGGGGGCGGAGATACGCAGTATTTT. Protein product: CASNKVGGGDTQYF.

The rearrangement links TRBV4-1 to TRBJ2-5; TRBD2 might be the D (6 bases). Germline CDR1 and CDR2: MGHRA and YSYEKL. V was trimmed by 0 bases and J by 3 bases, leaving 20 bases between them. This CDR3 region has 18 residues. This chain's CDR3 is CASSQDGREVGNEETQYF. The CDR3 DNA reads TGCGCCAGCAGCCAAGATGGCAGGGAGGTAGGAAACGAAGAGACCCAGTACTTC.

This chain links TRBV7-2 with TRBJ1-3; TRBD1 matches 8 bases. CDR3 length: 17 residues. Germline V lookup: CDR1 SGHTA, CDR2 FQGNSA. After removal of 5 bases from V and 1 base from J, the junction contained 10 bases not matched to a gene. In nucleotides, the CDR3 is TGTGCCAGCAGCGAATCCGGGACAGGAGTATCTGGAAACACCATATATTTT. Residues: CASSESGTGVSGNTIYF.

This rearrangement joins TRBV27 to TRBJ1-1; weak D call: TRBD1 (6 bases). The V gene lost 8 bases and the J gene lost 1 base, with 14 bases spanning the gap. Germline CDR1 and CDR2: MNHEY and SMNVEV (reference sequence). The CDR3 runs to 14 residues. CDR3 loop: CASGLQGPNTEAFF. The DNA of the CDR3 is TGTGCCAGCGGCCTACAGGGCCCGAACACTGAAGCTTTCTTT.

The V gene is TRBV4-1, the J gene TRBJ2-1; tentative D call: TRBD1 (7 bases). The CDR3 covers 16 residues. Trimming took 7 bases from V and 2 from J, leaving 18 bases between them. CDR1 MGHRA and CDR2 YSYEKL come from the germline V gene. CDR3 protein: CASTPRGGGPYNEQFF. As DNA, the CDR3 is TGCGCCAGCACCCCCAGAGGAGGGGGCCCCTACAATGAGCAGTTCTTC.

The chain joins TRBV7-9 to TRBJ2-3, with D possibly TRBD2 on 6 matching bases. Deletions cut 2 bases from V and 10 bases from J, with 10 bases between. Germline V gene data show CDR1 as SEHNR and CDR2 as FQNEAQ (reference sequence). This CDR3 is built from 12 residues. The CDR3 sequence: CASSLPAGSQYF. As DNA, the CDR3 is TGTGCCAGCAGCTTACCGGCGGGGTCGCAGTATTTT.

V gene TRBV9 combines with J gene TRBJ2-5, with 7 nucleotides matching TRBD1. The J segment lost 4 bases and the V segment lost 3 bases, leaving 6 bases of the junction unmatched. Germline V gene sequence: CDR1 SGDLS, CDR2 YYNGEE. CDR3 length equals 14 residues. The CDR3 region has the DNA TGTGCCAGCAGCGACAGACAGGGTAGAGAGACCCAGTACTTC. Its protein is CASSDRQGRETQYF. Looking up the rest from reference TRBV9 and TRBJ2-5 gives the full variable domain: DSGVTQTPKHLITATGQRVTLRCSPRSGDLSVYWYQQSLDQGLQFLIQYYNGEERAKGNILERFSAQQFPDLHSELNLSSLELGDSALYFCASSDRQGRETQYFGPGTRLLVL.

The rearrangement joins TRBV28 to TRBJ1-1, with TRBD1 identical over 7 bases. Per germline, CDR1 MDHEN and CDR2 SYDVKM. V lost 5 bases and J lost 3; bases outside the gene matches: 6. The CDR3 sequence is 14 residues long. This chain's CDR3 is CASSRRDSHTEAFF. As DNA, the CDR3 is TGTGCCAGCAGTCGGAGGGACAGTCACACTGAAGCTTTCTTT.

The J gene is TRBJ2-1, the V gene TRBV18; D ambiguous. The CDR3 runs 13 residues. Germline V gives CDR1 KGHSH, CDR2 LQKENI. Deletions cut 3 bases from V and 7 bases from J, with 10 bases between. The CDR3 bases are TGTGCCAGCTCACCCCGGTCGGTTAATGAGCAGTTCTTC. Translating it yields CASSPRSVNEQFF.

The CDR3 DNA is TGCGCCAGCAGTGAGTCCCGGGGCTCTGGGGCCAACGTCCTGACTTTC. Translated: CASSESRGSGANVLTF. The rearrangement links TRBV10-1 to TRBJ2-6; D may be TRBD2 (5 bases). V lost 0 bases to trimming and J lost 0 bases, with 6 bases between them. The CDR3 runs to 16 residues. Germline loops: CDR1 WNHNN, CDR2 SYGVQD (reference sequence).

The chain carries TRBV14 and TRBJ2-2; 9 nucleotides align to TRBD2. Unmatched junction bases numbered 3, after V lost 0 bases and J lost 4 bases. The CDR3 has 16 residues. Germline values: CDR1 SGHDN, CDR2 FVKESK. CDR3: CASSQDQRGVTGELFF. The CDR3 DNA reads as TGTGCCAGCAGCCAAGATCAGCGGGGGGTCACCGGGGAGCTGTTTTTT.

This clone occurred once. The chain combines TRBV5-4 with TRBJ1-6; 7 bases are a match to TRBD1. Unmatched junction bases numbered 5, after V lost 3 bases and J lost 8 bases. This CDR3 contains 14 residues. Germline CDR1 SGHNT, CDR2 YYREEE (reference sequence). The CDR3 DNA is TGTGCCAGCAGCTCGACAGGGTCCGATTCACCCCTCCACTTT. This translates into CASSSTGSDSPLHF.

This sequence joins TRBV4-1 and TRBJ2-3; 12 bases are a match to TRBD2. Germline assignment: CDR1 MGHRA and CDR2 YSYEKL. The CDR3 sequence is 21 residues long. With V trimmed by 1 base and J by 0 bases, 14 bases remained unmatched. CDR3 protein: CASSQVNLAGGPVLSTDTQYF. The CDR3, as DNA: TGCGCCAGCAGCCAAGTCAATCTAGCGGGGGGGCCGGTTTTGAGCACAGATACGCAGTATTTT.

This clone has just one count. The chain uses TRBV7-3 and TRBJ1-1; 7 positions match TRBD1. This CDR3 comprises 13 residues. With 5 bases clipped from V and 5 bases from J, the junction kept 5 bases outside the gene matches. Germline V CDR1 and CDR2: SGHTA, FQGTGA. The CDR3 DNA follows: TGTGCCAGCAGCATAAACAGGGGAACTGAAGCTTTCTTT. Protein sequence: CASSINRGTEAFF.

The rearrangement links TRBV4-1 to TRBJ2-5; 12 bases fit TRBD2. Germline V lookup: CDR1 MGHRA, CDR2 YSYEKL. The CDR3 loop spans 17 amino acids. V trimming: 1 base; J trimming: 1 base; junction bases outside the gene matches: 4. CDR3 region: CASSQGPSGGAQETQYF. CDR3 nucleotides: TGCGCCAGCAGCCAAGGTCCTAGCGGGGGGGCCCAAGAGACCCAGTACTTC.

This clone was found once. The chain is built from TRBV9 and TRBJ2-2; 7 bases are a match to TRBD2. The CDR3 sequence is 15 residues long. Unmatched junction bases numbered 6, after V lost 2 bases and J lost 5 bases. The germline CDR1 and CDR2 sequences are SGDLS and YYNGEE. CDR3 amino acids: CASSVEFGGTGELFF. CDR3 DNA: TGTGCCAGCAGCGTCGAATTCGGGGGGACCGGGGAGCTGTTTTTT.

This chain joins TRBV27 and TRBJ2-3; D may be TRBD2 (5 bases). This CDR3 is 16 amino acids long. CDR1 and CDR2 (germline): MNHEY, SMNVEV (reference sequence). Between the trimmed V and J ends, which lost 0 bases and 4 bases, there was a span of 14 bases. Written as DNA, the CDR3 is TGTGCCAGCAGTTTATCAGGACTCGCAGGTCCAGATACGCAGTATTTT. This translates into CASSLSGLAGPDTQYF.

The chain has TRBV11-2 and TRBJ1-4; tentatively, D is TRBD1 (5 bases). The CDR3 has 14 amino acids. Germline V CDR1 and CDR2: SGHAT, FQNNGV. Trimming removed 0 bases from V and 13 bases from J, with 15 bases in between. For the CDR3, the DNA is TGTGCCAGCAGCTTAGAAATGACCGCGGGGCGACTGTTTTTT. Protein sequence: CASSLEMTAGRLFF.

This sequence joins TRBV2 and TRBJ2-7, with 11 bases that match TRBD2. The germline V gene has CDR1 SNHLY and CDR2 FYNNEI. This CDR3 region has 16 residues. The junction had 12 bases not matched to a gene; V was cut back by 5 bases and J by 6 bases. CDR3 DNA: TGTGCCAGCAGTTCTGAGGGACTAGCGGTGCCTACCGAGCAGTACTTC. It is translated as CASSSEGLAVPTEQYF.